These 25 T cell receptor beta chains were all obtained from the same sample, sequenced in a study of blood T cell repertoires in COVID-19. Assay used: immunoSEQ multiplex PCR; TCRdb lists only in-frame clones, some missing. The profile covers about 170,000 clones, with roughly 84% appearing a single time and over 2% taken by the ten largest. The sequencing input was peripheral blood. The receptors derive from a human donor with acute or convalescent COVID-19. The donor label of this sample is uncertain.

V and J are TRBV29-1 and TRBJ2-7; 10 bases line up with TRBD1. J was trimmed by 7 bases and V by 7 bases; bases with no gene match: 22. Germline V gene lookup returns CDR1 SQVTM and CDR2 ANQGSEA. The CDR3 has 17 amino acids. The CDR3 reads CSAIRDRGTRTPGEQYF. In DNA form, the CDR3 reads TGCAGCGCGATCCGGGACAGGGGTACTAGGACCCCGGGGGAGCAGTACTTC.

In its sample, this clone was seen once. The chain recombines TRBV2 with TRBJ2-6, with D possibly matching TRBD2 (5 bases). The CDR3 runs to 15 residues. Germline-derived CDR1 and CDR2 are SNHLY and FYNNEI. Trimming pared 4 bases from V and 4 bases from J, leaving 11 bases between. CDR3 bases: TGTGCCAGCAGTGGAGGGTCGTCCGGGGCCAACGTCCTGACTTTC. Amino acid sequence: CASSGGSSGANVLTF.

The chain couples TRBV6-6 to TRBJ2-4; 7 bases match TRBD1. Germline V gene data show CDR1 as MNHNY and CDR2 as SVGAGI (reference sequence). With V trimmed by 4 bases and J by 10 bases, 1 base remained unmatched. This CDR3 has 11 residues. Here the CDR3 reads CASSSGQIQYF. The DNA for the CDR3 is TGTGCCAGCAGTTCGGGACAGATTCAGTACTTC.

The chain links TRBV11-3 to TRBJ2-2; TRBD2 is a possible D gene (5 bases). Trimming stripped 3 bases from V and 3 bases from J, with 11 bases between. Per the germline V gene, CDR1 is SGHNT and CDR2 is YENEEA. The CDR3 contains 15 residues. CDR3: CASSFPREYTGELFF. CDR3 nucleotides: TGTGCCAGCAGCTTCCCAAGGGAGTACACCGGGGAGCTGTTTTTT.

DNA for the CDR3: TGTGCCAGTAGTAAGGACAGGGGCTACGAGCAGTACTTC. Encoded protein: CASSKDRGYEQYF. V gene TRBV19 combines with J gene TRBJ2-7; 9 nucleotides agree with TRBD1. V lost 4 bases to trimming and J lost 3 bases; unmatched junction nucleotides: 1. Germline V gene sequence: CDR1 LNHDA, CDR2 SQIVND (reference sequence). There are 13 residues in the CDR3.

The CDR3 sequence: CASSLGRLAGGHGELFF. Here the CDR3 DNA reads TGTGCCAGCAGTCTAGGAAGACTAGCGGGAGGGCACGGGGAGCTGTTTTTT. V gene TRBV27 combines with J gene TRBJ2-2; 14 nucleotides agree with TRBD2. The CDR3 is 17 amino acids. V dropped 5 bases and J dropped 7; count of bases not matched to a gene: 9. Germline loops: CDR1 MNHEY, CDR2 SMNVEV (reference sequence).

This clone was recorded only once. V is TRBV28 and J is TRBJ1-2, with a tentative D call TRBD1 (6 bases). This CDR3 region has 13 residues. The ends were cut back, 11 bases at V and 6 bases at J, with 19 bases in the middle. Germline values: CDR1 MDHEN, CDR2 SYDVKM. CDR3 sequence reads: CASTSYRADGYTF. Here the CDR3 DNA reads TGTGCCTCCACCTCGTACAGGGCGGATGGCTACACCTTC.

The V gene is TRBV10-3, the J gene TRBJ2-1; 7 bases match TRBD1. Germline CDR1 and CDR2: ENHRY and SYGVKD. V shed 0 bases and J 5 bases; nucleotides not matched to a gene: 1. The CDR3 covers 14 residues. In nucleotides, the CDR3 is TGTGCCATCAGTGAGTCCAGGGGGAACAATGAGCAGTTCTTC. Its protein product is CAISESRGNNEQFF.

V gene TRBV2 combines with J gene TRBJ2-7; tentative D call: TRBD1 (6 bases). Germline CDR1 is SNHLY and CDR2 is FYNNEI. V lost 4 bases and J lost 5, with 15 bases in between. This CDR3 is 14 amino acids long. Here the CDR3 DNA reads TGTGCCAGCAGTGCACAGGGATCGACGAACGAGCAGTACTTC. Its protein is CASSAQGSTNEQYF. The full variable domain, completed using reference TRBV2 and TRBJ2-7, is EPEVTQTPSHQVTQMGQEVILRCVPISNHLYFYWYRQILGQKVEFLVSFYNNEISEKSEIFDDQFSVERPDGSNFTLKIRSTKLEDSAMYFCASSAQGSTNEQYFGPGTRLTVT.

The V call is TRBV29-1, the J call TRBJ1-1; no definite D call. The CDR3 is 13 residues long. Between the trimmed V and J ends, which lost 6 bases and 3 bases, there was a span of 14 bases. CDR1 SQVTM and CDR2 ANQGSEA come from the germline V gene. Here the CDR3 reads CSVAFGGDTEAFF. DNA for the CDR3: TGCAGCGTCGCGTTCGGAGGCGACACTGAAGCTTTCTTT.

The gene calls are TRBV7-9 and TRBJ2-1; the D gene is possibly TRBD2 (6 bases). There are 14 residues in the CDR3. Germline V lookup: CDR1 SEHNR, CDR2 FQNEAQ (reference sequence). Trimming pared 6 bases from V and 6 bases from J, leaving 15 bases between. CDR3 DNA sequence: TGTGCCAGCAGTTCAGGAGGGAGTTTCAATGAGCAGTTCTTC. Protein: CASSSGGSFNEQFF.

This chain joins TRBV16 and TRBJ1-2; 8 bases line up with TRBD1. The V gene's germline CDR1 is KGHSY and CDR2 FQNENV. The CDR3 is 15 amino acids. V was clipped by 4 bases and J by 7 bases; unmatched bases: 11. The CDR3 region has the DNA TGTGCCAGCAGCCCCGGACAGGGAGCGTCCCCTGGCTACACCTTC. Its translation: CASSPGQGASPGYTF.

The chain carries TRBV7-9 and TRBJ1-4, with D perhaps TRBD1 (5 bases). Germline V gene lookup returns CDR1 SEHNR and CDR2 FQNEAQ (reference sequence). V was cut by 2 bases and J by 7 bases, with 14 bases left in between. The CDR3 covers 15 residues. The CDR3 DNA follows: TGTGCCAGCAGCTTAATTGGGCAGGGAGGTGAAAAACTGTTTTTT. Encoded protein: CASSLIGQGGEKLFF.

This sequence joins TRBV2 and TRBJ1-1; D unresolved. CDR1 is SNHLY, CDR2 FYNNEI, per germline. This CDR3 region has 15 residues. V lost 6 bases and J lost 3, with 17 bases in between. The CDR3 nucleotides read TGTGCCAGCAGGAGTAAAACCAACGGGGACACTGAAGCTTTCTTT. As protein: CASRSKTNGDTEAFF.

The chain recombines TRBV19 with TRBJ1-1; TRBD1 might be the D (6 bases). There are 12 residues in the CDR3. Trimming took 4 bases from V and 5 from J, leaving 8 bases between them. Germline-derived CDR1 and CDR2 are LNHDA and SQIVND (reference sequence). CDR3 amino acids: CASSSRGTEAFF. Here the CDR3 DNA reads TGTGCCAGTAGTAGCAGGGGAACTGAAGCTTTCTTT.

The chain links TRBV3-1 (or the pseudogene TRBV3-2) to TRBJ2-7; a possible D gene is TRBD1 (6 bases). The CDR3 contains 16 residues. The V and J ends lost 1 base and 3 bases respectively, with 16 bases between them. The germline gives CDR1 LGHDT, CDR2 YNNKEL (reference sequence). DNA for the CDR3: TGTGCCAGCAGCCAAGGCCAGGGGCCCCACCTCTACGAGCAGTACTTC. Translated, it gives CASSQGQGPHLYEQYF.

The J gene is TRBJ1-3, the V gene TRBV11-2, with a weak D call TRBD1 (5 bases). The ends were cut back, 1 base at V and 4 bases at J, with 11 bases in the middle. Germline-derived CDR1 and CDR2 are SGHAT and FQNNGV. The CDR3 runs to 15 residues. The CDR3 sequence is CASSLGGTGGNTIYF. DNA for the CDR3: TGTGCCAGCAGCTTAGGCGGGACGGGGGGAAACACCATATATTTT.

V is TRBV18 and J is TRBJ2-1; D is possibly TRBD1 (7 bases). The CDR3 length is 15 residues. Trimming took 6 bases from V and 9 from J, leaving 21 bases between them. The germline CDR1 and CDR2 sequences are KGHSH and LQKENI. The CDR3 sequence is CASSPNSQGGSEQFF. CDR3 coding DNA: TGTGCCAGCTCCCCAAATTCCCAGGGGGGTAGTGAGCAGTTCTTC.

The rearrangement links TRBV5-1 to TRBJ1-4; 8 nucleotides line up with TRBD1. Germline V gene sequence: CDR1 SGHRS, CDR2 YFSETQ. The CDR3 covers 16 residues. With 0 bases clipped from V and 4 bases from J, the junction kept 5 bases outside the gene matches. The CDR3 DNA reads as TGCGCCAGCAGCTTGGACCAGGGGGCAGTTAATGAAAAACTGTTTTTT. Its translation is CASSLDQGAVNEKLFF.

The chain is built from TRBV7-3 and TRBJ2-1; the match to TRBD2 covers 7 bases. Trimming took 4 bases from V and 4 from J; bases not matched to a gene: 7. Germline V gives CDR1 SGHTA, CDR2 FQGTGA. This CDR3 is 15 amino acids long. DNA for the CDR3: TGTGCCAGCAGCTCCAGCGGGACGGAGTACAATGAGCAGTTCTTC. It encodes CASSSSGTEYNEQFF.

This chain uses TRBV11-2 with TRBJ1-6; the match to TRBD1 covers 8 bases. Germline V gene sequence: CDR1 SGHAT, CDR2 FQNNGV. The length of the CDR3 is 17 residues. The V segment lost 5 bases and the J segment 1 base; nucleotides outside the gene matches: 7. For the CDR3, the DNA is TGTGCCAGCAGCCCGGGCGGACAGGGTTCCTATAATTCACCCCTCCACTTT. Translation: CASSPGGQGSYNSPLHF.

This clone was recorded a few times. The chain links TRBV7-2 to TRBJ1-1, with D tentatively TRBD1 (5 bases). Trimming took off 0 bases at V and 10 bases at J, with 21 bases between the two ends. Germline CDR1 and CDR2: SGHTA and FQGNSA. The CDR3 loop spans 16 amino acids. CDR3 sequence reads: CASSLAGGGSILGAFF. CDR3 DNA sequence: TGTGCCAGCAGCTTAGCGGGGGGTGGCTCGATTCTCGGAGCTTTCTTT.

The CDR3 protein is CASSEASRDRVRVHYEQYF. Written as DNA, the CDR3 is TGTGCCAGCAGTGAAGCAAGCCGGGACAGGGTTCGGGTCCACTACGAGCAGTACTTC. V is TRBV2 and J is TRBJ2-7; 9 bases match TRBD1. Germline CDR1 and CDR2: SNHLY and FYNNEI. The V segment lost 0 bases and the J segment 3 bases; nucleotides outside the gene matches: 15. The length of the CDR3 is 19 residues.

The rearrangement joins TRBV6-5 to TRBJ2-6; possibly TRBD1 for D (6 bases). V was cut by 4 bases and J by 10 bases, with 11 bases left in between. This CDR3 has 13 residues. The V gene's germline CDR1 is MNHEY and CDR2 SVGAGI. The CDR3 nucleotides read TGTGCCAGCAGTTCGGACAGTCTTAACGTCCTGACTTTC. This translates into CASSSDSLNVLTF.

The chain uses TRBV20-1 and TRBJ2-3; D is uncertain. Germline-derived CDR1 and CDR2 are DFQATT and SNEGSKA (reference sequence). CDR3 length equals 11 residues. Trimming removed 8 bases from V and 2 bases from J, with 8 bases in between. As DNA, the CDR3 is TGCAGTTCCGAACTCACAGATACGCAGTATTTT. Its translation: CSSELTDTQYF.